Listed below are T cell receptor beta chains from one sample, sequenced in a study of glioma-infiltrating T cells after dendritic cell vaccination. TCRdb's copy holds only in-frame clones and misses some; the assay was immunoSEQ multiplex PCR. The data hold 85,000 to 110,000 clones, with roughly 81% observed a single time. Sequencing used blood, obtained before dendritic cell vaccination. The receptor source for this set is a human donor with glioblastoma. Each CDR3 is given with its conserved first and last residue.

j_call	v_call	cdr3_aa
TRBJ2-3	TRBV30	CAWSQAGDTDTQYF
TRBJ2-2	TRBV14	CASSQDRFGLATGELFF
TRBJ1-2	TRBV30	CAWSVRDSHYGYTF
TRBJ2-7	TRBV18	CASSPSGGAYEQYF
TRBJ2-7	TRBV4-2	CASSQVAGPGEQYF
TRBJ2-5	TRBV19	CASSAGLALETQYF
TRBJ2-3	TRBV10-3	CAHNRAGTDTQYF
TRBJ1-6	TRBV30	CAWSPDSSYNSPLHF
TRBJ1-2	TRBV19	CASSISDRDYGYTF
TRBJ1-1	TRBV19	CASSPRQGRNTEAFF
TRBJ1-2	TRBV10-2	CASSPPGQGAQGYTF
TRBJ2-7	TRBV30	CAWSLSKGGGTYEQYF
TRBJ1-4	TRBV6-6	CASSNTGATNEKLFF
TRBJ2-7	TRBV19	CASRSTGDRHEQYF
TRBJ2-5	TRBV4-1	CASSQPPIETQYF
TRBJ2-5	TRBV2	CASSETLAQETQYF
TRBJ1-6	TRBV7-6	CASSRDRGDPYNSPLHF
TRBJ2-3	TRBV27	CASSLATLTDTQYF
TRBJ2-3	TRBV5-1	CASSHSDTQYF
TRBJ1-1	TRBV19	CASSWAGKTEAFF
TRBJ2-6	TRBV2	CASLPSGAFSGANVLTF
TRBJ2-7	TRBV5-1	CASTINTGGYYEQYF
TRBJ2-3	TRBV7-6	CASRSGLAGSTDTQYF
TRBJ2-1	TRBV7-9	CASRGAGVGEQFF
TRBJ2-3	TRBV6-5	CASIDPSGGANTQYF
TRBJ2-5	TRBV10-3	CAISEEAAGEETQYF
TRBJ2-1	TRBV27	CASSSPRGLRYNEQFF
TRBJ1-5	TRBV18	CASSPPSTNQPQHF
TRBJ2-5	TRBV6-5	CASRPGQGETQYF
TRBJ1-1	TRBV16	CASSQDGGFAEAFF
TRBJ2-5	TRBV19	CASSSQGKEETQYF